The 2 T cell receptor beta chains below come from one sample, sequenced in a study of response to subunit inactivated influenza vaccine. Via MiXCR, TCRdb re-called the RT-PCR reads, giving one row per CDR3 protein. The top ten clones hold approximately 2% of a sample with hundreds of thousands of distinct CDR3 sequences, about 25% of them seen once. The sample in question was CD4+ T cells sorted from PBMCs, obtained more than 4 days after vaccination. The receptors were sampled from a man aged 45 to 65 who received an inactivated influenza vaccine.

The chain employs TRBV29-1 and TRBJ2-2; TRBD1 agrees at 7 bases. CDR3 length: 13 amino acids. CDR1 and CDR2 (germline): SQVTM, ANQGSEA. The ends lost 7 bases at V and 4 bases at J; junction bases unmatched: 6. CDR3 in DNA: TGCAGCGGACGACAGGGCGGCACCGGGGAGCTGTTTTTT. It specifies CSGRQGGTGELFF.

Turning to this clonotype: Given a much more abundant clone one base away, this may be a read error. The chain employs TRBV7-8 and TRBJ2-3; D is unresolved. This CDR3 is 12 amino acids long. The germline CDR1 and CDR2 sequences are SGHVS and FQNEAQ. Trimming shortened V by 2 bases and J by 5 bases, and 5 bases separated the two germline ends. DNA of the CDR3: TGTGCCAGCAGCTTAAAAGTAGATACGCAGTATTTT. Encoded protein: CASSLKVDTQYF.